These 21 T cell receptor beta chains were all obtained from the same sample, sequenced in a study of technical replicates of blood from a handful of donors. The protocol was immunoSEQ multiplex PCR, while the TCRdb copy is restricted to in-frame clones and leaves out a portion. Seen here are roughly 68,000 clones, nearly 98% observed once, and the top ten hold 0.25% to 0.35%. Sequencing input: T cells isolated from PBMCs. The receptors were gathered from a human donor in good health.

This rearrangement joins TRBV28 to TRBJ2-7; 7 bases are shared with TRBD1. CDR1 is MDHEN and CDR2 is SYDVKM in the germline V gene. The V gene end was trimmed by 3 bases and the J gene end by 5 bases; junction bases not matched to a gene: 7. This CDR3 contains 14 residues. Here the CDR3 DNA reads TGTGCCAGCAGTTTTGAGGGGGCAAGGCACGAGCAGTACTTC. Its translation: CASSFEGARHEQYF. The variable domain in full, with the rest retrieved from reference TRBV28 and TRBJ2-7, is DVKVTQSSRYLVKRTGEKVFLECVQDMDHENMFWYRQDPGLGLRLIYFSYDVKMKEKGDIPEGYSVSREKKERFSLILESASTNQTSMYLCASSFEGARHEQYFGPGTRLTVT.

This chain links TRBV9 with TRBJ2-3, with 7 bases aligning to TRBD1. CDR1 is SGDLS and CDR2 is YYNGEE in the germline V gene. This CDR3 has 12 residues. Trimming at V came to 1 base and at J to 11 bases, leaving 4 bases not matched to a gene. The CDR3 DNA reads as TGTGCCAGCAGCGTACAACAGGGGCGGCAGTATTTT. It encodes CASSVQQGRQYF. The full variable domain, with the rest looked up from reference TRBV9 and TRBJ2-3, is DSGVTQTPKHLITATGQRVTLRCSPRSGDLSVYWYQQSLDQGLQFLIQYYNGEERAKGNILERFSAQQFPDLHSELNLSSLELGDSALYFCASSVQQGRQYFGPGTRLTVL.

J is TRBJ2-5 and V is TRBV30, with TRBD1 identical over 8 bases. V lost 2 bases and J lost 12; bases outside the gene matches: 8. Germline V gives CDR1 GTSNPN, CDR2 SVGIG (reference sequence). CDR3 length: 12 amino acids. As DNA, the CDR3 is TGTGCCTGGAGTTCATATGGACAGGGAAAGTACTTC. Translation gives CAWSSYGQGKYF.

The V gene is TRBV10-3, the J gene TRBJ2-3; 10 nucleotides match TRBD1. The J segment lost 5 bases and the V segment lost 10 bases, leaving 6 bases of the junction unmatched. The CDR3 runs 13 residues. Germline V gives CDR1 ENHRY, CDR2 SYGVKD. The CDR3 nucleotides are TGTGCCACCCTGACAGGGGGCGAAGATACGCAGTATTTT. Translating gives CATLTGGEDTQYF.

The rearrangement uses TRBV4-2 and TRBJ2-7; 10 positions match TRBD2. This CDR3 has 18 residues. Unmatched junction bases numbered 12, after V lost 1 base and J lost 3 bases. Germline V gene data show CDR1 as LGHNA and CDR2 as YNFKEQ. CDR3 in DNA: TGTGCCAGCAGCCAAGTGGGGGCGGCGCTAGCGGGAGACTACGAGCAGTACTTC. It is translated as CASSQVGAALAGDYEQYF.

This rearrangement joins TRBV6-5 to TRBJ2-7; 9 positions agree with TRBD1. CDR1 and CDR2 from the germline V gene are MNHEY and SVGAGI. CDR3 length: 14 amino acids. Germline trimming cut 3 bases from V and 5 bases from J; bases unmatched to any gene: 5. The CDR3 loop is CASSYGTGSNEQYF. Here the CDR3 DNA reads TGTGCCAGCAGTTATGGGACAGGGTCCAACGAGCAGTACTTC.

The chain links TRBV14 to TRBJ2-7; TRBD2 matches 9 bases. The trim removed 3 bases at V and 5 bases at J, leaving 11 bases unmatched. The CDR3 extends over 16 amino acids. Looked up from germline, CDR1 is SGHDN and CDR2 is FVKESK. CDR3 sequence reads: CASSHPWASGTHEQYF. CDR3 coding DNA: TGTGCCAGCAGCCATCCGTGGGCTAGCGGGACCCACGAGCAGTACTTC.

This clone was seen just once. This chain joins TRBV19 and TRBJ2-2; D is unclear. CDR1 and CDR2 from the germline V gene are LNHDA and SQIVND (reference sequence). This CDR3 is built from 15 residues. V was clipped by 3 bases and J by 7 bases, with 15 bases between them. The CDR3 nucleotides are TGTGCCAGTAGTATTGACGAGAGGCAGCTCGGGGAGCTGTTTTTT. Translated: CASSIDERQLGELFF.

CDR3 nucleotides: TGCGCCAGCAGCCAAGAGGGAGGGGTTGGCTCAGATACGCAGTATTTT. It translates to CASSQEGGVGSDTQYF. This rearrangement joins TRBV4-3 to TRBJ2-3; 7 positions agree with TRBD2. Germline assignment: CDR1 LGHNA and CDR2 YSLEER. Trimming took 0 bases from V and 4 from J; bases not matched to a gene: 7. This CDR3 is 16 amino acids long.

This clone was observed once. J is TRBJ1-5 and V is TRBV23-1; D gene ambiguous. TRBV23-1 is labeled an ORF, and its function is uncertain. This CDR3 region has 16 residues. Trimming stripped 0 bases from V and 2 bases from J, with 11 bases between. CDR3 in DNA: TGCGCCAGCAGTCAATCGGAACAGTTCGGCAATCAGCCCCAGCATTTT. This encodes CASSQSEQFGNQPQHF.

The chain employs TRBV2 and TRBJ2-3, with TRBD2 matching over 11 bases. The trim removed 7 bases at V and 6 bases at J, leaving 9 bases unmatched. Germline CDR1 reads SNHLY; CDR2 reads FYNNEI. CDR3 length: 15 residues. CDR3 residues: CASTRLAGGVDTQYF. The CDR3 DNA is TGTGCCAGCACGAGGTTAGCGGGAGGGGTGGATACGCAGTATTTT.

The rearrangement links TRBV11-2 to TRBJ1-2, with 7 bases fitting TRBD1. Germline lookup yields CDR1 SGHAT and CDR2 FQNNGV. The CDR3 sequence is 14 residues long. The V segment lost 0 bases and the J segment 8 bases; nucleotides outside the gene matches: 6. The CDR3 region has the DNA TGTGCCAGCAGCTTAGATTCAGGGGGTCGGGGCTACACCTTC. This sequence encodes CASSLDSGGRGYTF. Combining the CDR3 with reference TRBV11-2 and TRBJ1-2 gives the whole variable domain EAGVAQSPRYKIIEKRQSVAFWCNPISGHATLYWYQQILGQGPKLLIQFQNNGVVDDSQLPKDRFSAERLKGVDSTLKIQPAKLEDSAVYLCASSLDSGGRGYTFGSGTRLTVV.

This sequence joins TRBV9 and TRBJ1-1, with 7 bases matching TRBD1. The CDR3 sequence is 14 residues long. Looked up from germline, CDR1 is SGDLS and CDR2 is YYNGEE. Unmatched junction bases numbered 12, after V lost 7 bases and J lost 6 bases. The CDR3 bases are TGTGCCAGCGGTGGGGTTACAGGGGCCTCTGAAGCTTTCTTT. Translated: CASGGVTGASEAFF.

The V and J genes are TRBV6-1 and TRBJ2-3, with 8 bases identical to TRBD1. This CDR3 is 17 amino acids long. The junction had 10 bases not matched to a gene; V was cut back by 1 base and J by 4 bases. Germline V gene data show CDR1 as MNHNS and CDR2 as SASEGT. CDR3: CASSEDDRGELPDTQYF. CDR3 nucleotides: TGTGCCAGCAGTGAAGATGACAGGGGTGAACTTCCAGATACGCAGTATTTT.

The genes are TRBV7-3 and TRBJ2-1; TRBD2 matches at 11 bases. J gave up 4 bases and V 4 bases, and 6 bases lay outside the gene matches. The CDR3 is made up of 16 amino acids. Per the germline V gene, CDR1 is SGHTA and CDR2 is FQGTGA. The CDR3 spells CASSSPLAGEYNEQFF. CDR3 sequence (DNA): TGTGCCAGCAGCTCCCCACTAGCGGGAGAGTACAATGAGCAGTTCTTC.

This CDR3 is CASKARGINTEAFF. The CDR3 nucleotides are TGTGCCAGCAAGGCAAGAGGGATTAACACTGAAGCTTTCTTT. The chain uses TRBV28 and TRBJ1-1, with D unresolved. The CDR3 consists of 14 residues. Looked up from germline, CDR1 is MDHEN and CDR2 is SYDVKM. V was cut by 7 bases and J by 2 bases, with 14 bases left in between.

In the case of this clone: A read error may produce the germline difference seen at one junction end. This chain connects TRBV7-7 to TRBJ2-1; 12 bases are shared with TRBD2. The germline CDR1 and CDR2 sequences are SSHAT and FNYEAQ (reference sequence). The CDR3 runs to 15 residues. In DNA form, the CDR3 reads TGTGCTAGCAGCCCGACTAGCGGGAGATCCAATGAGCAGTTCTTC. This translates into CASSPTSGRSNEQFF.

V usage is TRBV30 and J usage is TRBJ2-3; 13 nucleotides align to TRBD2. The germline gives CDR1 GTSNPN, CDR2 SVGIG (reference sequence). V lost 6 bases, J lost 0 bases, and 6 bases stayed unmatched. The CDR3 length is 16 residues. The CDR3: CACSRGLAGSTDTQYF. The CDR3 region has the DNA TGTGCCTGCTCTCGGGGACTAGCGGGGAGCACAGATACGCAGTATTTT.

This clone came up once. V and J are TRBV5-1 and TRBJ1-2; tentatively, D is TRBD1 (6 bases). Trimming shortened V by 0 bases and J by 4 bases, and 7 bases separated the two germline ends. The CDR3 has 13 residues. The germline gives CDR1 SGHRS, CDR2 YFSETQ. In nucleotides, the CDR3 is TGCGCCAGCAGCTTGGCAGGGGTCTATGGCTACACCTTC. Its translation: CASSLAGVYGYTF.

The genes are TRBV30 and TRBJ1-5, with 7 bases lining up with TRBD1. V lost 2 bases, J lost 6 bases, and 4 bases stayed unmatched. Germline CDR1 is GTSNPN and CDR2 is SVGIG (reference sequence). This CDR3 is built from 13 residues. The CDR3 here is CAWSPPGGQPQHF. CDR3 DNA sequence: TGTGCCTGGAGTCCCCCAGGGGGTCAGCCCCAGCATTTT.

This clone showed up just a few times. The chain uses TRBV5-1 and TRBJ2-2; a weak D match, TRBD2 (6 bases). Germline CDR1 is SGHRS and CDR2 is YFSETQ. The CDR3 is 15 amino acids. V was shortened by 2 bases and J by 0 bases, with 8 bases between the two germline ends. CDR3: CASSFSGANTGELFF. The DNA for the CDR3 is TGCGCCAGCAGCTTTAGCGGCGCGAACACCGGGGAGCTGTTTTTT. The whole variable domain, remainder taken from reference TRBV5-1 and TRBJ2-2, is KAGVTQTPRYLIKTRGQQVTLSCSPISGHRSVSWYQQTPGQGLQFLFEYFSETQRNKGNFPGRFSGRQFSNSRSEMNVSTLELGDSALYLCASSFSGANTGELFFGEGSRLTVL.